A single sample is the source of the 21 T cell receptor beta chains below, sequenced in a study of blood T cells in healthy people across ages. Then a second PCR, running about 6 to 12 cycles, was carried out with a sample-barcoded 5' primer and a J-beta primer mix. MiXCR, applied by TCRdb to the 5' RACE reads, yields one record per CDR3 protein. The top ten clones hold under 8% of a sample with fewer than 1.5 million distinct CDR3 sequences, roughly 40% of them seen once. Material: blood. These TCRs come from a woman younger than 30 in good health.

Here the CDR3 DNA reads TGCAGCGTACTGACAGATACCTACGAGCAGTACTTC. Translated: CSVLTDTYEQYF. The J gene is TRBJ2-7, the V gene TRBV29-1; a possible D gene is TRBD1 (5 bases). CDR3 length: 12 amino acids. Germline CDR1 and CDR2: SQVTM and ANQGSEA. V lost 6 bases, J lost 2 bases, and 11 bases lay in between.

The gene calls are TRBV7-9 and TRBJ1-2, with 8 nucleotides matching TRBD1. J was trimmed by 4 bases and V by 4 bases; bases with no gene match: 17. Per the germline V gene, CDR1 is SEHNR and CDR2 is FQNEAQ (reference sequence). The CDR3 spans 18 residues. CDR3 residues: CASSSIGQGLPQTYGYTF. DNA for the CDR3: TGTGCCAGCAGCTCCATAGGACAGGGTCTCCCTCAGACCTATGGCTACACCTTC.

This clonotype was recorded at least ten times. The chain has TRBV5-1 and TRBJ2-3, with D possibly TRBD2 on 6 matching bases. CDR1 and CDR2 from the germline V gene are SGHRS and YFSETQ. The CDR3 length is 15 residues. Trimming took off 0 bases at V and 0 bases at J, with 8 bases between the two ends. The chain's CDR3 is CASSLGRGSTDTQYF. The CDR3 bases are TGCGCCAGCAGCTTGGGCCGGGGGAGCACAGATACGCAGTATTTT.

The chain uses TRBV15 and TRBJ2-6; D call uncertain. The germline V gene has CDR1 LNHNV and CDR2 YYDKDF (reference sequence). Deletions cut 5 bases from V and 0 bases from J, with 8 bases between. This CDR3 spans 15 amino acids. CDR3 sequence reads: CATSDRHSGANVLTF. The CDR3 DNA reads TGTGCCACCAGCGATAGACACTCTGGGGCCAACGTCCTGACTTTC.

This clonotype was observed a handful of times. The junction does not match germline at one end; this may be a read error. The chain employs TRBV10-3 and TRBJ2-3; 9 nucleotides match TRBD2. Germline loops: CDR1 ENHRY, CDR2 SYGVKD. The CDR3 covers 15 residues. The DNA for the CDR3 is TGTGCCGTCAGCGGGGGGCCTACCAACACAGATACGCAGTATTTT. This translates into CAVSGGPTNTDTQYF.

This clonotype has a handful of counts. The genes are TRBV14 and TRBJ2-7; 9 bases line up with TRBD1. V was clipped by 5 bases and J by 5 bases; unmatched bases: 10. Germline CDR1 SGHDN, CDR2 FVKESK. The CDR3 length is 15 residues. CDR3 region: CASSYYRDRVNEQYF. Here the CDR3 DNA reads TGTGCCAGCAGCTACTACCGGGACAGGGTGAACGAGCAGTACTTC.

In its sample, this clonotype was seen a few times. This CDR3 is CASSIRPGQGTSYEQYF. DNA for the CDR3: TGCGCCAGCAGCATTCGCCCGGGACAGGGGACATCCTACGAGCAGTACTTC. V is TRBV5-1 and J is TRBJ2-7; TRBD1 matches 10 bases. Germline V gives CDR1 SGHRS, CDR2 YFSETQ. V shed 4 bases and J 1 base; nucleotides not matched to a gene: 11. The length of the CDR3 is 17 residues.

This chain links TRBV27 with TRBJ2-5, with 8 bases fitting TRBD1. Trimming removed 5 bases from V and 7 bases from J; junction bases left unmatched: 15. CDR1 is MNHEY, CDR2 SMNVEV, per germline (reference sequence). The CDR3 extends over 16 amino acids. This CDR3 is CASSDTTGVLTGTQYF. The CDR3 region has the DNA TGTGCCAGCAGTGATACGACAGGGGTCCTTACGGGGACCCAGTACTTC.

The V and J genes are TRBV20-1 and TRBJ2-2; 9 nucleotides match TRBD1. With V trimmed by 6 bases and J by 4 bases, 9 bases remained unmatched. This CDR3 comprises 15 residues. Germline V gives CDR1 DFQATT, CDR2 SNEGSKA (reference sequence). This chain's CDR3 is CSARGQGLITGELFF. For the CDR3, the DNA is TGCAGTGCCCGAGGACAGGGGTTAATCACCGGGGAGCTGTTTTTT.

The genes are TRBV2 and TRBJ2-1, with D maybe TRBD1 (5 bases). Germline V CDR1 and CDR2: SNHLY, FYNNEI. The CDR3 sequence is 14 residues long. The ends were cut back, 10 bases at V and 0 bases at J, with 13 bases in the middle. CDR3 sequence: CATLGPTSYNEQFF. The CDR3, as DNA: TGTGCCACCCTGGGGCCGACCTCCTACAATGAGCAGTTCTTC.

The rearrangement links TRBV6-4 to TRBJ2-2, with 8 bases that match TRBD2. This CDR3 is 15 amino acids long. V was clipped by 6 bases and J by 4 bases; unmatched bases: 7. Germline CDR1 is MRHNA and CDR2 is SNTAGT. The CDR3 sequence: CASRSSGAGTGELFF. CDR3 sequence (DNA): TGTGCCAGCAGAAGTAGCGGGGCAGGCACCGGGGAGCTGTTTTTT.

CDR3 protein: CASSRGQTNTGELFF. The DNA for the CDR3 is TGTGCCAGCAGTCGGGGACAGACCAACACCGGGGAGCTGTTTTTT. The chain couples TRBV12-3 or TRBV12-4 to TRBJ2-2, with TRBD1 identical over 7 bases. CDR3 size: 15 residues. With V trimmed by 5 bases and J by 2 bases, 5 bases remained unmatched.

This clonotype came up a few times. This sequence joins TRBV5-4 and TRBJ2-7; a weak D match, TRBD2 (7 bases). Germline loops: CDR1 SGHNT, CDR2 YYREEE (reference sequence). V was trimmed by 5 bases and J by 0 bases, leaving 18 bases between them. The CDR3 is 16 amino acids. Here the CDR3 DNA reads TGTGCCAGCAGTTTACTACAGGGAGGGAACTCCTACGAGCAGTACTTC. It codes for CASSLLQGGNSYEQYF.

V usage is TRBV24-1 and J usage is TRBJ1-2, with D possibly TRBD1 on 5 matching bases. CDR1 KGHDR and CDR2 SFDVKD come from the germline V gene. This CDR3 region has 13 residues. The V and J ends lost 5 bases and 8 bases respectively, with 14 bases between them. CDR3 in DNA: TGTGCCACCAGTGCGGAAATGGGGGTAGGCTACACCTTC. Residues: CATSAEMGVGYTF.

DNA for the CDR3: TGTGCCTCACGGCTAGCGGGGGGCATACAAGAGACCCAGTACTTC. Its protein is CASRLAGGIQETQYF. The genes are TRBV28 and TRBJ2-5; 11 nucleotides match TRBD2. The J segment lost 2 bases and the V segment lost 11 bases, leaving 10 bases of the junction unmatched. Germline-derived CDR1 and CDR2 are MDHEN and SYDVKM. The CDR3 length is 15 residues. Variable domain in full (rest from reference TRBV28 and TRBJ2-5): DVKVTQSSRYLVKRTGEKVFLECVQDMDHENMFWYRQDPGLGLRLIYFSYDVKMKEKGDIPEGYSVSREKKERFSLILESASTNQTSMYLCASRLAGGIQETQYFGPGTRLLVL.

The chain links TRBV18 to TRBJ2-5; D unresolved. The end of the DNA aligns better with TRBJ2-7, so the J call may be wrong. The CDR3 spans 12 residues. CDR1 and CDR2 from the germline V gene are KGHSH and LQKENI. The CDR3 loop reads CASSPQIYEQYF. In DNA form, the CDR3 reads TGTGCCAGCTCACCCCAGATCTACGAGCAGTACTTC.

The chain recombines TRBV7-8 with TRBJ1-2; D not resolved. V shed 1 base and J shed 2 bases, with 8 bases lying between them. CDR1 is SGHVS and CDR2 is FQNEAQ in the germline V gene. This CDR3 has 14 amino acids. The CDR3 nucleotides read TGTGCCAGCAGCTTAGGAGACAAGAACTATGGCTACACCTTC. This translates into CASSLGDKNYGYTF.

CDR3 DNA: TGCAGTGCTAGAACTCCGGGACAGGGGGCCTACGAGCAGTACTTC. Protein product: CSARTPGQGAYEQYF. The V gene is TRBV20-1, the J gene TRBJ2-5; 11 bases agree with TRBD1. The J call may not be correct, given that the DNA end is closer to TRBJ2-7. CDR1 is DFQATT, CDR2 SNEGSKA, per germline (reference sequence). This CDR3 spans 15 amino acids.

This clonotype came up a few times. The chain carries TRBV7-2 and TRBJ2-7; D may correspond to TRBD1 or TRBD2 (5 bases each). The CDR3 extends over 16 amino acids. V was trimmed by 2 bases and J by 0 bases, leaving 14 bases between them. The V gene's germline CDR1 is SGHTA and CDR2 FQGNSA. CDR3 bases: TGTGCCAGCAGCTTAATGGGGACGGCGAGCTCCTACGAGCAGTACTTC. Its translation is CASSLMGTASSYEQYF. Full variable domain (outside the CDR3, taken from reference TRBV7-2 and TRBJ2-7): GAGVSQSPSNKVTEKGKDVELRCDPISGHTALYWYRQSLGQGLEFLIYFQGNSAPDKSGLPSDRFSAERTGGSVSTLTIQRTQQEDSAVYLCASSLMGTASSYEQYFGPGTRLTVT.

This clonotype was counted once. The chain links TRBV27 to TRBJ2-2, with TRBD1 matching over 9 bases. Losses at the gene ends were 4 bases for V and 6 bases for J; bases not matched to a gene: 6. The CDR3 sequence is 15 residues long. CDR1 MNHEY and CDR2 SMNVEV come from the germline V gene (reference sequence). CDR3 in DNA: TGTGCCAGCAGTTCGGCACAGGGGGCACCCGGGGAGCTGTTTTTT. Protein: CASSSAQGAPGELFF.

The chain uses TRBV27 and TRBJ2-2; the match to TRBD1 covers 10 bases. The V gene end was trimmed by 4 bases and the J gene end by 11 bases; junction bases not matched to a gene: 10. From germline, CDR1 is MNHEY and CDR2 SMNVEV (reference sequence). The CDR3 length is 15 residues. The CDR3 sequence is CASSYLTGGPAELFF. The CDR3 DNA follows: TGTGCCAGCAGTTACCTGACAGGGGGCCCTGCAGAGCTGTTTTTT.